A selection of T cell receptor beta chains follows, all from one sample in a study of blood T cell repertoires in COVID-19. Libraries were prepared by immunoSEQ multiplex PCR; TCRdb keeps only in-frame clonotypes and omits some of them. Here the sample spans about 160,000 clones, 70% to 85% being singletons. Sequenced input: peripheral blood. The receptors were gathered from a woman at least 80 years old with acute or convalescent COVID-19. CDR3s include the opening cysteine and the closing phenylalanine or tryptophan. D genes are given only for firm matches. Size tells how often a clone was seen (once, few, many) or the class of an expanded clone, and some rows leave it out.

v_call,clone_size,j_call,d_call,cdr3_nt,cdr3_aa
TRBV3-1/TRBV3-2,-,TRBJ2-2,TRBD2,TGTGCCAGCAGCCGACTAGCGGGAGTTCGCACCGGGGAGCTGTTTTTT,CASSRLAGVRTGELFF
TRBV6-5,-,TRBJ2-1,TRBD2,TGTGCCAGCAGACGAGCGGGAGGGGACTACAATGAGCAGTTCTTC,CASRRAGGDYNEQFF
TRBV3-1/TRBV3-2,-,TRBJ1-5,-,TGTGCCAGCAGCCAAGGAGGGAACAATCAGCCCCAGCATTTT,CASSQGGNNQPQHF
TRBV6-5,-,TRBJ2-7,TRBD1,TGTGCCAGCTCAAAAGGGCGGACAGGGGACGAGCAGTACTTC,CASSKGRTGDEQYF
TRBV25-1,-,TRBJ1-5,TRBD1,TGTGCCAGCAGCCAAACAGGGGATCCCAATGAGCCCCAGCATTTT,CASSQTGDPNEPQHF
TRBV7-9,-,TRBJ2-3,-,TGTGCCAGCAGAATTCGGCAGGGTATTGGCGATACGCAGTATTTT,CASRIRQGIGDTQYF
TRBV5-1,-,TRBJ1-1,-,TGCGCCAGCAGAACAGAAACTCGCACTGAAGCTTTCTTT,CASRTETRTEAFF
TRBV6-5,-,TRBJ2-7,-,TGTGCCAGCAGACCTGATGGGCTGGATGAGCAGTACTTC,CASRPDGLDEQYF
TRBV19,few,TRBJ2-5,TRBD2,TGTGCCAGTAGCCGGGCGGGGGTGCGGGAGACCCAGTACTTC,CASSRAGVRETQYF
TRBV18,-,TRBJ2-2,TRBD1,TGTGCCAGCTCATTCGGACAGGGGAGGACCGGGGAGCTGTTTTTT,CASSFGQGRTGELFF
TRBV30,once,TRBJ1-3,TRBD1,TGTGCCTGGAGTGTACGGACAGGGCGCTCTGGAAACACCATATATTTT,CAWSVRTGRSGNTIYF
TRBV7-9,-,TRBJ2-1,-,TGTGCCAGCAGCTTGGGCGTAGTGGAGGGCGATGAGCAGTTCTTC,CASSLGVVEGDEQFF
TRBV7-9,-,TRBJ2-3,-,TGTGCCAGCAGCTTAGTCTCAGATACGCAGTATTTT,CASSLVSDTQYF
TRBV9,-,TRBJ2-3,-,TGTGCCAGCAGCGGGGACTTAACAGATACGCAGTATTTT,CASSGDLTDTQYF
TRBV11-2,-,TRBJ2-7,TRBD2,TGTGCCAGCAGCTTCATCGGGACTAGCGGATACGAGCAGTACTTC,CASSFIGTSGYEQYF
TRBV6-7,-,TRBJ2-1,TRBD2,TGTGCCAGCAGCCTGAGCGGGAGGACTTACAATGAGCAGTTCTTC,CASSLSGRTYNEQFF
TRBV9,-,TRBJ1-1,-,TGTGCCTCTAAGAAAGGGGAGGACACTGAAGCTTTCTTT,CASKKGEDTEAFF
TRBV19,-,TRBJ2-3,-,TGTGCCAGTAGGACTAGCACAGATACGCAGTATTTT,CASRTSTDTQYF
TRBV6-5,-,TRBJ1-1,-,TGTGCCAGCAGGCTACGGGAGTACACTGAAGCTTTCTTT,CASRLREYTEAFF
TRBV5-1,-,TRBJ2-1,TRBD1,TGCGCCAGCAGCATACAGGGGCTCAATGAGCAGTTCTTC,CASSIQGLNEQFF
TRBV19,-,TRBJ1-5,-,TGTGCCAGTAGTATCTCCCTAGAACAGCCCCAGCATTTT,CASSISLEQPQHF
TRBV5-4,-,TRBJ2-7,TRBD2,TGTGCCAGCAGCGCAACTAGCGGGAGCCTATCCAACTACGAGCAGTACTTC,CASSATSGSLSNYEQYF
TRBV7-2,-,TRBJ1-2,TRBD1,TGTGCCAGCAGCCAGGGGACAGGGAGCAACTATGGCTACACCTTC,CASSQGTGSNYGYTF
TRBV29-1,-,TRBJ1-3,-,TGCAGCGGAAGCCAGGGCTCTGGAAACACCATATATTTT,CSGSQGSGNTIYF
TRBV5-4,few,TRBJ2-2,-,TGTGCCAGCAGCCCCAGGGGGGCGGCCGGGGAGCTGTTTTTT,CASSPRGAAGELFF
TRBV6-2/TRBV6-3,-,TRBJ1-1,-,TGTGCCAGCAGTTACTCGACTGGGAGTGAGAGGCTCTTT,CASSYSTGSERLF
TRBV10-3,-,TRBJ1-1,-,TGTGCCATCAGACGGGGAGGGGAGAACACTGAAGCTTTCTTT,CAIRRGGENTEAFF
TRBV19,-,TRBJ2-7,TRBD2,TGTGCCAGTAGTATGACTAGCGGGTCCGGAGGCTACGAGCAGTACTTC,CASSMTSGSGGYEQYF